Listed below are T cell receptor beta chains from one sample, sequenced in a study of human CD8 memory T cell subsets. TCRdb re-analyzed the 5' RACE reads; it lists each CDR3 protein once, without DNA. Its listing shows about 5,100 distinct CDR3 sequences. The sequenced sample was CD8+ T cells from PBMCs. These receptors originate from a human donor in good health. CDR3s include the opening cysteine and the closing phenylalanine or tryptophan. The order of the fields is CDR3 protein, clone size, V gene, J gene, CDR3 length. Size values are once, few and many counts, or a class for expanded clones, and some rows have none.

CSAQLAGLTDTQYF	NA	TRBV20-1	TRBJ2-3	14
CASSHRGSQETQYF	NA	TRBV12-3/TRBV12-4	TRBJ2-5	14
CASSEQPAEANYNEQFF	NA	TRBV6-1	TRBJ2-1	17
CASTTGPYGYTF	NA	TRBV19	TRBJ1-2	12
CASSYPTEYMNTEAFF	NA	TRBV6-2/TRBV6-3	TRBJ1-1	16
CSARVRGQINQPQHF	medium-sized	TRBV20-1	TRBJ1-5	15
CASRRIQETQYF	NA	TRBV7-6	TRBJ2-5	12
CASSLKFVGEKLFF	NA	TRBV28	TRBJ1-4	14
CASSFTDSVNYGYTF	NA	TRBV7-2	TRBJ1-2	15
CASSLLAGGPFSDTQYF	NA	TRBV4-1	TRBJ2-3	17
CASSLGASDQETQYF	NA	TRBV7-3	TRBJ2-5	15
CASRASGRTTDTQYF	NA	TRBV7-3	TRBJ2-3	15
CASSVEGLSFETQYF	NA	TRBV9	TRBJ2-5	15
CASAPQDNEKLFF	NA	TRBV7-7	TRBJ1-4	13
CASRTLGRGADGYTF	NA	TRBV28	TRBJ1-2	15
CATSRGSAYNTEAFF	NA	TRBV15	TRBJ1-1	15
CASSQGDRASYEQYF	NA	TRBV3-1	TRBJ2-7	15
CASSHSPGSQETQYF	NA	TRBV4-1	TRBJ2-5	15
CASSSTGSMNTEAFF	NA	TRBV7-9	TRBJ1-1	15
CASSSPTGDSYNEQFF	NA	TRBV28	TRBJ2-1	16
CASTRDTGYEQYF	NA	TRBV2	TRBJ2-7	13
CASSESRDLTEAFF	NA	TRBV25-1	TRBJ1-1	14
CASSDSQEPDTQYF	NA	TRBV6-4	TRBJ2-3	14
CASSLLAGLAETQYF	NA	TRBV7-8	TRBJ2-5	15
CASTLRAYNEQFF	NA	TRBV28	TRBJ2-1	13
CASSTRDRGDYEQYF	NA	TRBV13	TRBJ2-7	15
CASRKSSTEAFF	NA	TRBV13	TRBJ1-1	12
CASSPEGTGEAVTYEQYF	NA	TRBV6-5	TRBJ2-7	18
CASSFPVAGEDQETQYF	NA	TRBV28	TRBJ2-5	17
CASQPSGGKTYNEQFF	NA	TRBV2	TRBJ2-1	16
CASSFPGNQPQHF	NA	TRBV28	TRBJ1-5	13
CASSRTVNTGELFF	large	TRBV4-1	TRBJ2-2	14
CASSPDRGRIYEQYF	medium-sized	TRBV5-4	TRBJ2-7	15
CASSSERDRVYIQYF	NA	TRBV5-1	TRBJ2-4	15
CASSRTTPSLNTEAFF	NA	TRBV2	TRBJ1-1	16
CASSLGGTGMRPIETQYF	NA	TRBV7-7	TRBJ2-5	18
CASSYGSTEQFF	NA	TRBV6-1	TRBJ2-1	12
CASSEVGAAGELFF	NA	TRBV2	TRBJ2-2	14
CASSPARDREEGYNSPLHF	NA	TRBV5-6	TRBJ1-6	19
CASSFGTGGPYNEQFF	NA	TRBV11-3	TRBJ2-1	16
CASSQLPHSSYNEQFF	NA	TRBV14	TRBJ2-1	16